The 5 T cell receptor beta chains given below trace back to one sample, sequenced in a study of beta chain features in type 1 diabetes. Every bit of the isolated RNA underwent reverse transcription, so sequencing read expressed TCRB transcripts. TCRdb keeps only in-frame clones here, not all; method: immunoSEQ multiplex PCR. The sample has about 900,000 clones, about 17% seen once. Source material: naive CD4+ T cells from blood. These receptors were obtained from a woman between 18 and 29 years old in good health.

The chain employs TRBV2 and TRBJ1-6, with D unresolved. Germline V gene data show CDR1 as SNHLY and CDR2 as FYNNEI. Trimming removed 2 bases at V and 9 bases at J, with 2 bases between. The CDR3 extends over 11 amino acids. As DNA, the CDR3 is TGTGCCAGCAGTGAAAGTTCACCCCTCCACTTT. It translates to CASSESSPLHF. Full variable domain (outside the CDR3, taken from reference TRBV2 and TRBJ1-6): EPEVTQTPSHQVTQMGQEVILRCVPISNHLYFYWYRQILGQKVEFLVSFYNNEISEKSEIFDDQFSVERPDGSNFTLKIRSTKLEDSAMYFCASSESSPLHFGNGTRLTVT.

This clone occurred many times. V usage is TRBV14 and J usage is TRBJ2-6; no reliable D call. Germline CDR1 SGHDN, CDR2 FVKESK. The CDR3 sequence is 15 residues long. Trimming took 1 base from V and 2 from J, leaving 6 bases between them. The CDR3 reads CASSQGSAGANVLTF. The CDR3 DNA sequence: TGTGCCAGCAGCCAAGGGTCAGCTGGGGCCAACGTCCTGACTTTC.

This clone was counted a few times. V usage is TRBV7-3 and J usage is TRBJ2-1, with TRBD2 matching over 8 bases. There are 16 residues in the CDR3. Losses at the gene ends were 5 bases for V and 7 bases for J; bases not matched to a gene: 13. The V gene's germline CDR1 is SGHTA and CDR2 FQGTGA. Written as DNA, the CDR3 is TGTGCCAGCAGCCCCCTTAGCGGGACTGCTTGGAATGAGCAGTTCTTC. Translated, it gives CASSPLSGTAWNEQFF.

This clone was seen a few times. The sample has other DNA sequences that encode this CDR3 too. The chain links TRBV5-1 to TRBJ2-1, with TRBD2 matching 11 bases. The V gene end was trimmed by 1 base and the J gene end by 8 bases; junction bases not matched to a gene: 2. CDR1 SGHRS and CDR2 YFSETQ come from the germline V gene. The CDR3 runs 14 residues. CDR3 in DNA: TGCGCCAGCAGCTTGACTAGCGGGAGATATGAGCAGTTCTTC. Its protein is CASSLTSGRYEQFF.

This sequence joins TRBV11-1 and TRBJ2-7, with D perhaps TRBD2 (6 bases). CDR3 length: 15 residues. Germline V gives CDR1 SGHAT, CDR2 FQDESV (reference sequence). Between the trimmed V and J ends, which lost 5 bases and 4 bases, there was a span of 18 bases. The CDR3, as DNA: TGTGCCAGCAGCCCTCCCAAGGGAGGTCTATACGAGCAGTACTTC. Protein sequence: CASSPPKGGLYEQYF.